These 20 T cell receptor beta chains came from one sample sequenced in a study of shared clonotypes between healthy human individuals. TCRdb keeps only in-frame clones here, not all; method: immunoSEQ multiplex PCR. The data hold 600,000 to 750,000 clones, with around 91% observed a single time. Sequenced input: memory CD8+ T cells from PBMCs. Documented subset: CD45RO+ cells pooled with CCR7-negative TemRA cells. These receptors came from a man in his late teens or twenties in good health. Some clones in this sample may be carry-over from other donors' samples.

This chain joins TRBV7-9 and TRBJ1-1; unclear D gene. The CDR3 runs 12 residues. Per the germline V gene, CDR1 is SEHNR and CDR2 is FQNEAQ (reference sequence). V gave up 2 bases and J gave up 5 bases, with 6 bases separating them. In nucleotides, the CDR3 is TGTGCCAGCAGCTTATTCTCGACTGAAGCTTTCTTT. Amino acids: CASSLFSTEAFF. The full variable domain, its missing parts supplied by reference TRBV7-9 and TRBJ1-1, is DTGVSQNPRHKITKRGQNVTFRCDPISEHNRLYWYRQTLGQGPEFLTYFQNEAQLEKSRLLSDRFSAERPKGSFSTLEIQRTEQGDSAMYLCASSLFSTEAFFGQGTRLTVV.

This clone was observed once. V and J are TRBV2 and TRBJ2-7; no reliable D call. Per germline, CDR1 SNHLY and CDR2 FYNNEI. This CDR3 spans 11 amino acids. The ends were cut back, 6 bases at V and 0 bases at J, with 3 bases in the middle. CDR3 in DNA: TGTGCCAGCAGGGTCTCCTACGAGCAGTACTTC. Translation: CASRVSYEQYF.

The rearrangement uses TRBV6-4 and TRBJ1-2, with 12 nucleotides matching TRBD1. Germline V gene lookup returns CDR1 MRHNA and CDR2 SNTAGT. This CDR3 has 13 residues. Losses at the gene ends were 8 bases for V and 8 bases for J; bases not matched to a gene: 6. The CDR3 loop reads CASGPGTGGGYTF. In DNA, the CDR3 is TGTGCCAGCGGGCCCGGGACAGGGGGCGGCTACACCTTC.

This clone was detected ten times or more. The sample has other DNA sequences that encode this CDR3 too. This chain uses TRBV6-5 with TRBJ2-2, with no clear D. There are 14 residues in the CDR3. Germline CDR1 MNHEY, CDR2 SVGAGI. V lost 0 bases, J lost 6 bases, and 8 bases lay in between. The CDR3 loop is CASSYSTGPGELFF. CDR3 bases: TGTGCCAGCAGTTACTCGACGGGCCCCGGGGAGCTGTTTTTT.

The chain combines TRBV27 with TRBJ2-1, with 7 bases lining up with TRBD1. The CDR3 spans 19 residues. Per germline, CDR1 MNHEY and CDR2 SMNVEV (reference sequence). J gave up 0 bases and V 3 bases, and 14 bases lay outside the gene matches. Here the CDR3 reads CASSFVIQTGAYSYNEQFF. The CDR3 nucleotides are TGTGCCAGCAGTTTCGTGATCCAAACAGGGGCTTACTCCTACAATGAGCAGTTCTTC.

The chain joins TRBV4-2 to TRBJ2-1, with 7 bases that match TRBD2. The CDR3 is 15 amino acids. Trimming took 2 bases from V and 4 from J; bases not matched to a gene: 5. Per the germline V gene, CDR1 is LGHNA and CDR2 is YNFKEQ. The CDR3 nucleotides are TGTGCCAGCAGCCAACGAGCGGGATCTTACAATGAGCAGTTCTTC. Protein sequence: CASSQRAGSYNEQFF.

In its sample, this clone was seen a few times. The chain links TRBV4-3 to TRBJ2-1; TRBD2 matches at 8 bases. J gave up 7 bases and V 1 base, and 3 bases lay outside the gene matches. The length of the CDR3 is 14 residues. Germline V gene lookup returns CDR1 LGHNA and CDR2 YSLEER. The CDR3 sequence: CASSQGGGRNEQFF. The CDR3, as DNA: TGCGCCAGCAGCCAAGGCGGGGGGAGGAATGAGCAGTTCTTC.

The chain recombines TRBV15 with TRBJ2-6; D is uncertain. CDR3 length equals 16 residues. V lost 1 base, J lost 0 bases, and 7 bases lay in between. Germline CDR1 is LNHNV and CDR2 is YYDKDF (reference sequence). CDR3 DNA sequence: TGTGCCACCAGCAGAGGAATACCCTCTGGGGCCAACGTCCTGACTTTC. Protein product: CATSRGIPSGANVLTF.

The count of this clone is one. The CDR3 protein is CASSLVTSGEETQYF. The CDR3 DNA follows: TGTGCCAGCAGCTTAGTAACTAGCGGGGAAGAGACCCAGTACTTC. The chain employs TRBV7-9 and TRBJ2-5; TRBD2 agrees at 10 bases. There are 15 residues in the CDR3. V trimming: 1 base; J trimming: 3 bases; junction bases outside the gene matches: 2. Germline assignment: CDR1 SEHNR and CDR2 FQNEAQ (reference sequence).

The J gene is TRBJ1-1, the V gene TRBV11-2; D not certain. This CDR3 is built from 12 residues. Germline lookup yields CDR1 SGHAT and CDR2 FQNNGV. With 5 bases removed from V and 9 bases from J, the gap between germline ends came to 13 bases. The CDR3 nucleotides are TGTGCCAGCAGCCCAGGTGGGGAACAAGCTTTCTTT. Amino acid sequence: CASSPGGEQAFF.

V gene TRBV6-6 combines with J gene TRBJ1-6; D unresolved. Germline CDR1 reads MNHNY; CDR2 reads SVGAGI (reference sequence). V was shortened by 4 bases and J by 8 bases, with 3 bases between the two germline ends. This CDR3 has 11 amino acids. The CDR3 here is CASSSYSPLHF. The CDR3 region has the DNA TGTGCCAGCAGTTCGTATTCACCCCTCCACTTT.

The chain carries TRBV29-1 and TRBJ2-1; D may be TRBD1 (6 bases). Germline V gives CDR1 SQVTM, CDR2 ANQGSEA. This CDR3 spans 16 amino acids. Trimming left V 2 bases short and J 3 bases short, with 17 bases between. The CDR3 DNA sequence: TGCAGCGTTGAACTTCCGGGACAAGAAAACTACAATGAGCAGTTCTTC. The encoded protein is CSVELPGQENYNEQFF.

This clone was detected once. This sample also contains other DNA sequences that code for the same CDR3. The CDR3 loop is CASSLAGSYEQYF. The CDR3, as DNA: TGTGCCAGCAGCTTAGCAGGGTCCTACGAGCAGTACTTC. J is TRBJ2-7 and V is TRBV7-8; D ambiguous. Trimming shortened V by 0 bases and J by 1 base, and 4 bases separated the two germline ends. This CDR3 contains 13 residues. In germline, CDR1 is SGHVS, CDR2 FQNEAQ.

The gene calls are TRBV7-6 and TRBJ2-3; D remains unclear. The germline CDR1 and CDR2 sequences are SGHVS and FNYEAQ. V was clipped by 3 bases and J by 6 bases, with 25 bases between them. This CDR3 contains 18 residues. The CDR3 loop reads CASSFPHTTGKGWDTQYF. CDR3 nucleotide sequence: TGTGCCAGCAGCTTCCCGCATACGACTGGCAAGGGATGGGATACGCAGTATTTT.

V gene TRBV28 combines with J gene TRBJ1-6, with 10 bases lining up with TRBD1. Germline CDR1 is MDHEN and CDR2 is SYDVKM. J gave up 8 bases and V 2 bases, and 3 bases lay outside the gene matches. The CDR3 contains 15 residues. CDR3: CASSLRGTGDSPLHF. The DNA for the CDR3 is TGTGCCAGCAGTTTACGCGGGACAGGGGATTCACCCCTCCACTTT.

The chain uses TRBV2 and TRBJ2-4; 7 bases match TRBD1. The CDR3 length is 16 residues. Germline V lookup: CDR1 SNHLY, CDR2 FYNNEI. Unmatched junction bases numbered 5, after V lost 0 bases and J lost 3 bases. CDR3 protein: CASSEAAGGGKNIQYF. The CDR3 coding sequence is TGTGCCAGCAGTGAAGCTGCAGGGGGTGGCAAAAACATTCAGTACTTC.

The genes are TRBV7-9 and TRBJ2-6; D gene ambiguous. Germline CDR1 and CDR2: SEHNR and FQNEAQ (reference sequence). V was trimmed by 4 bases and J by 0 bases, leaving 10 bases between them. The CDR3 spans 16 residues. The CDR3 sequence: CASSSRRNSGANVLTF. CDR3 in DNA: TGTGCCAGCAGCTCTCGACGGAACTCTGGGGCCAACGTCCTGACTTTC.

The chain combines TRBV6-1 with TRBJ2-2, with 7 bases aligning to TRBD1. V shed 2 bases, J shed 3 bases, and the junction held 15 bases outside the gene matches. CDR3 length equals 19 residues. In germline, CDR1 is MNHNS, CDR2 SASEGT. CDR3 sequence (DNA): TGTGCCAGCAGTGAAAATGAAGTCTTCGGGGACAGCTACACCGGGGAGCTGTTTTTT. Translation gives CASSENEVFGDSYTGELFF.

The chain couples TRBV29-1 to TRBJ2-2; no clear D. Germline V gene data show CDR1 as SQVTM and CDR2 as ANQGSEA. V gave up 5 bases and J gave up 2 bases, with 15 bases separating them. The CDR3 length is 15 residues. The CDR3 protein is CSVLRDVENTGELFF. For the CDR3, the DNA is TGCAGCGTTCTCCGTGACGTCGAAAACACCGGGGAGCTGTTTTTT.

J is TRBJ2-1 and V is TRBV10-3, with a possible D match to TRBD1 (6 bases). Germline V CDR1 and CDR2: ENHRY, SYGVKD. V was cut by 6 bases and J by 0 bases, with 12 bases left in between. CDR3 size: 15 residues. CDR3 sequence (DNA): TGTGCCATCAGAGCACAGGGCAGCTCCTACAATGAGCAGTTCTTC. It encodes CAIRAQGSSYNEQFF.